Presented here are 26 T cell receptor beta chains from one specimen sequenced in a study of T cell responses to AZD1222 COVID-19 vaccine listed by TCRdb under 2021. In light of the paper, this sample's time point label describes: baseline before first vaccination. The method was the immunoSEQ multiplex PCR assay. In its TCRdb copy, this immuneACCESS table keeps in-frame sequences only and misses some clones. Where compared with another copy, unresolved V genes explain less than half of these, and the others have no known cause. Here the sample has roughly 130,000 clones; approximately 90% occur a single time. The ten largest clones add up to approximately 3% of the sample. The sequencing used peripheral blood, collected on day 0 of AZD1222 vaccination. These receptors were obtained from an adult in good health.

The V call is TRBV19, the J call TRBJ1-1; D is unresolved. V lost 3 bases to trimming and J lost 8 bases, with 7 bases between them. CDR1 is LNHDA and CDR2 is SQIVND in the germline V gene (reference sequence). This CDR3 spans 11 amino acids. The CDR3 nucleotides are TGTGCCAGTAGTATGGCGACCGAAGCTTTCTTT. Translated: CASSMATEAFF.

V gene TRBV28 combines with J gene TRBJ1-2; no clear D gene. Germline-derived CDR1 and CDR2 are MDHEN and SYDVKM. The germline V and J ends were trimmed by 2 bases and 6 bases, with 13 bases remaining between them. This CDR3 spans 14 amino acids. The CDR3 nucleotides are TGTGCCAGCAGTTTAGTAGGAACGTCAGATGGCTACACCTTC. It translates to CASSLVGTSDGYTF.

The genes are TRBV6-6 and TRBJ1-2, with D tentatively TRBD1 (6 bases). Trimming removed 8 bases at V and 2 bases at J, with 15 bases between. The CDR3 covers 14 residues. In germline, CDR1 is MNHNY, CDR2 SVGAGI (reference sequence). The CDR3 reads CASRGRQANYGYTF. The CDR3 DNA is TGTGCCAGCCGGGGGCGACAGGCGAACTATGGCTACACCTTC.

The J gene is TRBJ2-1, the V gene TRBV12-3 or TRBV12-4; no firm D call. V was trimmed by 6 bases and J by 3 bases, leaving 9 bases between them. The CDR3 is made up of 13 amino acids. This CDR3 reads CASSQALYNEQFF. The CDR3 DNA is TGTGCCAGCAGCCAGGCCCTCTACAATGAGCAGTTCTTC.

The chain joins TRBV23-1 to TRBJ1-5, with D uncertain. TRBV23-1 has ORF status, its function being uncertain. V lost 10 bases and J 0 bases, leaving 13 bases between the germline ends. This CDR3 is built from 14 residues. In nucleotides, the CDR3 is TGCGCCACCCCGGGAACCTATAGCAATCAGCCCCAGCATTTT. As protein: CATPGTYSNQPQHF.

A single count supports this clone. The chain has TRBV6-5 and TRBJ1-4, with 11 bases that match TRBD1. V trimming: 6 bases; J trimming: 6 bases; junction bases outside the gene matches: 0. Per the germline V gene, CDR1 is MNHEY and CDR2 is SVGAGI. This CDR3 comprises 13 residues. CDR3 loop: CASRGQGDEKLFF. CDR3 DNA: TGTGCCAGCAGGGGACAGGGGGATGAAAAACTGTTTTTT.

The CDR3 loop is CASSEGTGRVEQFF. DNA for the CDR3: TGTGCCAGCAGCGAGGGGACAGGGCGAGTTGAGCAGTTCTTC. The V call is TRBV5-4, the J call TRBJ2-1; 9 bases match TRBD1. The V gene end was trimmed by 4 bases and the J gene end by 9 bases; junction bases not matched to a gene: 8. From germline, CDR1 is SGHNT and CDR2 YYREEE (reference sequence). This CDR3 has 14 residues.

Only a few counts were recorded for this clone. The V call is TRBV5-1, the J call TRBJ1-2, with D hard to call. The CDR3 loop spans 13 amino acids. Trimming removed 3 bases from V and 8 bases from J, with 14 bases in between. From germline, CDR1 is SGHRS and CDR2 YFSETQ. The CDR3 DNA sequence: TGCGCCAGCAGCTATAGTGGGGATCGGGGCTACACCTTC. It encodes CASSYSGDRGYTF.

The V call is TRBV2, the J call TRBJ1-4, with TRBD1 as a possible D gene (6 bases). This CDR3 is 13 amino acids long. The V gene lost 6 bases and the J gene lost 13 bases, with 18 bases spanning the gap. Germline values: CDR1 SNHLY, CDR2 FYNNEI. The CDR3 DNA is TGTGCCAGCAGGAGAGATACAGGGTTTTCACTGTTTTTT. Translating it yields CASRRDTGFSLFF.

As DNA, the CDR3 is TGTGCCAGCTCGCGGGACAGAAACACCGGGGAGCTGTTTTTT. Its protein product is CASSRDRNTGELFF. The chain recombines TRBV18 with TRBJ2-2, with D perhaps TRBD1 (7 bases). The CDR3 length is 14 residues. Germline V CDR1 and CDR2: KGHSH, LQKENI. The V gene lost 6 bases and the J gene lost 2 bases, with 10 bases spanning the gap.

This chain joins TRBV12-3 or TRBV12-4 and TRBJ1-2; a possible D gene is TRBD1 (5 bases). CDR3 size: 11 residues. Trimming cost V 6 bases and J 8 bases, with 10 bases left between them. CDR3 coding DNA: TGTGCCAGCAGCCCCGGGGGGGGCTACACCTTC. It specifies CASSPGGGYTF.

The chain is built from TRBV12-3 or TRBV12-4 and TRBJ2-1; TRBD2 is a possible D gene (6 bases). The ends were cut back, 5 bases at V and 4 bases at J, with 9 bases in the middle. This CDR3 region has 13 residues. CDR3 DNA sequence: TGTGCCAGCAGTCCGGGACTTTACAATGAGCAGTTCTTC. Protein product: CASSPGLYNEQFF.

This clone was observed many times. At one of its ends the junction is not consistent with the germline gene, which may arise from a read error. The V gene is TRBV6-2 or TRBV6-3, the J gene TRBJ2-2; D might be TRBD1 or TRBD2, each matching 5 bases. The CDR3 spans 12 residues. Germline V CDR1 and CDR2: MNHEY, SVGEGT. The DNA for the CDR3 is TGTGCCAGCAGTCAGTTGGATGGGGGAGCTGTTTTT. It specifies CASSQLDGGAVF.

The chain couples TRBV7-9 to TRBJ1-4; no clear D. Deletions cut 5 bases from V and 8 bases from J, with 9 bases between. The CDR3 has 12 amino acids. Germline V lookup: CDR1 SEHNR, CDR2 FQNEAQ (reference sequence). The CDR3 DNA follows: TGTGCCAGCAGCGCCAGTGGGGAAAAACTGTTTTTT. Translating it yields CASSASGEKLFF.

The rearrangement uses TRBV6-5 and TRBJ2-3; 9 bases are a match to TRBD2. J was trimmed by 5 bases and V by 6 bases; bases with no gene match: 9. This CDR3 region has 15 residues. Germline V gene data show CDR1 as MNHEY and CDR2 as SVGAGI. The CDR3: CASREAAGGKDTQYF. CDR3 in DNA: TGTGCCAGCAGGGAGGCCGCGGGAGGGAAAGATACGCAGTATTTT.

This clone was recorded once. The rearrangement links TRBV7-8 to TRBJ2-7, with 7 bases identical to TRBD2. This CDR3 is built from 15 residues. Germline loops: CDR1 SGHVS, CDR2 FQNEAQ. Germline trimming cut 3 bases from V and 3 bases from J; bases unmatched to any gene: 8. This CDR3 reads CASSFPGREGYEQYF. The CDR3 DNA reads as TGTGCCAGCAGCTTCCCCGGAAGGGAGGGCTACGAGCAGTACTTC.

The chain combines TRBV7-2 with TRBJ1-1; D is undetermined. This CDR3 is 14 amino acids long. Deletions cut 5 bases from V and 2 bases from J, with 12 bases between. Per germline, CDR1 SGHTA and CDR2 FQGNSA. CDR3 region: CASSLNSFNTEAFF. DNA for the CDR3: TGTGCCAGCAGCCTAAACAGCTTCAACACTGAAGCTTTCTTT. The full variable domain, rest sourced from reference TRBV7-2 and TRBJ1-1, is GAGVSQSPSNKVTEKGKDVELRCDPISGHTALYWYRQSLGQGLEFLIYFQGNSAPDKSGLPSDRFSAERTGGSVSTLTIQRTQQEDSAVYLCASSLNSFNTEAFFGQGTRLTVV.

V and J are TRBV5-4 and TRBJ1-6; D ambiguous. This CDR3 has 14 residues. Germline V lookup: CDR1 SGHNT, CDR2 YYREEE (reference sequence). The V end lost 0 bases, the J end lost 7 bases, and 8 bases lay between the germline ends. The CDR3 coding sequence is TGTGCCAGCAGCTTGGAGGATAGGAATTCACCCCTCCACTTT. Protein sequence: CASSLEDRNSPLHF.

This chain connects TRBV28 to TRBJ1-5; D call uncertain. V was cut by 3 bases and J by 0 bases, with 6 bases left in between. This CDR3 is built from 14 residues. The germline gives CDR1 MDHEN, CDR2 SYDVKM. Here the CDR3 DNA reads TGTGCCAGCAGTTTCCAGATTAGCAATCAGCCCCAGCATTTT. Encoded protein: CASSFQISNQPQHF.

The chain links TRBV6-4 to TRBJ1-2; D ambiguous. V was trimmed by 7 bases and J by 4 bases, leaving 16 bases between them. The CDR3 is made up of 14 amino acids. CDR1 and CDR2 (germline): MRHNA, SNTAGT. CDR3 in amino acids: CASTPSPWGYGYTF. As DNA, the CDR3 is TGTGCCAGCACCCCGAGTCCCTGGGGCTATGGCTACACCTTC.

Here the CDR3 reads CASSFETGWTEAFF. Written as DNA, the CDR3 is TGTGCCAGCAGCTTTGAGACAGGGTGGACTGAAGCTTTCTTT. The chain employs TRBV5-6 and TRBJ1-1; TRBD1 agrees at 7 bases. After removal of 2 bases from V and 5 bases from J, the junction contained 6 bases not matched to a gene. Germline V gene sequence: CDR1 SGHDT, CDR2 YYEEEE. This CDR3 has 14 residues.

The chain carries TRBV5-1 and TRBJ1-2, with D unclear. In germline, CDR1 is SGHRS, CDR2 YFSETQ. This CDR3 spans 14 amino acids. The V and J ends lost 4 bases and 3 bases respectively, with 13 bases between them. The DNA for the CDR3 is TGCGCCAGCAGCCTTGACCCTCTGGACTATGGCTACACCTTC. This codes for CASSLDPLDYGYTF.

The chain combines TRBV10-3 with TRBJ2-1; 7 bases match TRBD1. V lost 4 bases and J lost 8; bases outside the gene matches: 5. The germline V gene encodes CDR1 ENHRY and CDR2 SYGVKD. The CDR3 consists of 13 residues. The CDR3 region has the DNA TGTGCCATCAGTGGGCGACAGGGCGATGAGCAGTTCTTC. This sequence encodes CAISGRQGDEQFF.

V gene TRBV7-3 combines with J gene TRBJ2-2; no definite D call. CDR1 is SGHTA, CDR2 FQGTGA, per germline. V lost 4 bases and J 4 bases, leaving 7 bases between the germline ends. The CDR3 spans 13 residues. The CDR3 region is CASSSATTGELFF. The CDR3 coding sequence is TGTGCCAGCAGCTCTGCGACCACCGGGGAGCTGTTTTTT.

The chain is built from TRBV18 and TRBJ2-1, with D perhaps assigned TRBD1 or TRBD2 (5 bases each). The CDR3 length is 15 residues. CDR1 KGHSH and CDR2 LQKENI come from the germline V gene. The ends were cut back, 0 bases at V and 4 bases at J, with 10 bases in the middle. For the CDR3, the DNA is TGTGCCAGCTCACCACCGGGACGGAGATACAATGAGCAGTTCTTC. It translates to CASSPPGRRYNEQFF.

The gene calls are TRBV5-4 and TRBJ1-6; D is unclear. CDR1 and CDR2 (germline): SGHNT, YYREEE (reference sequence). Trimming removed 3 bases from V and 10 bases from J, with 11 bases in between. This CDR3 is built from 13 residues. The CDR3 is CASSSNSESPLHF. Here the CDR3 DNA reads TGTGCCAGCAGCTCTAATTCGGAATCACCCCTCCACTTT.